Listed below are T cell receptor beta chains from one sample, sequenced in a study of shared clonotypes between healthy human individuals. The data were produced by immunoSEQ multiplex PCR, yet TCRdb's version contains in-frame clones alone and is incomplete. The sample has around 2.3 million clones, 90% to 97% seen once; the top ten hold roughly 0.13%. Sample: naive CD4+ T cells sorted from blood. These receptors came from a man aged 18 to 30 in good health. The CDR3 runs from the conserved cysteine through the conserved F or W. The order of the fields is J gene, clone size, V gene, D gene, CDR3 protein, CDR3 DNA. The D gene is left open where the match is weak. Only part of the rows carry a size: once, few, many, or a class if the clone is expanded.

>TRBJ1-1|NA|TRBV2|NA
CASTQGLGTEAFF
TGTGCCAGCACCCAGGGGTTGGGCACTGAAGCTTTCTTT
>TRBJ1-2|NA|TRBV5-4|NA
CASSLARDDGYTF
TGTGCCAGCAGCTTGGCTAGGGACGATGGCTACACCTTC
>TRBJ2-5|NA|TRBV4-2|TRBD2
CASSPSGSQETQYF
TGTGCCAGCAGCCCTAGCGGGAGCCAAGAGACCCAGTACTTC
>TRBJ1-2|NA|TRBV5-5|TRBD1
CASSSHLGGDSFYGYTF
TGTGCCAGCAGCTCTCATTTGGGTGGGGACAGCTTCTATGGCTACACCTTC
>TRBJ2-7|NA|TRBV27|NA
CASSPRVAREQYF
TGTGCCAGCAGCCCCAGAGTTGCTAGAGAGCAGTACTTC
>TRBJ2-5|once|TRBV12-1|NA
CASSPRTGKETQYF
TGTGCCAGCAGCCCCAGGACCGGAAAAGAGACCCAGTACTTC
>TRBJ1-3|NA|TRBV5-6|NA
CASSSLSSGGNTIYF
TGTGCCAGCAGCTCCCTCAGCTCGGGGGGAAACACCATATATTTT
>TRBJ2-1|NA|TRBV4-3|TRBD1
CASGYTGAQSSYNEQFF
TGCGCCAGCGGGTACACAGGGGCCCAGAGCTCCTACAATGAGCAGTTCTTC
>TRBJ2-7|NA|TRBV7-2|NA
CASSLGSLRTYEQYF
TGTGCCAGCAGCTTAGGTAGCTTAAGGACCTACGAGCAGTACTTC
>TRBJ1-5|NA|TRBV6-1|NA
CASSEISGQPQHF
TGTGCCAGCAGTGAAATTTCGGGACAGCCCCAGCATTTT
>TRBJ2-2|NA|TRBV5-1|TRBD1
CASSRDRGSTGELFF
TGCGCCAGCAGCAGGGACAGGGGAAGCACCGGGGAGCTGTTTTTT
>TRBJ2-1|NA|TRBV12-5|NA
CASGLVSGQTHNEQFF
TGTGCTAGTGGTTTGGTATCTGGACAGACTCACAATGAGCAGTTCTTC
>TRBJ2-2|NA|TRBV10-1|TRBD2
CATGTSGNTGELFF
TGCGCCACCGGGACTAGCGGAAACACCGGGGAGCTGTTTTTT
>TRBJ2-3|NA|TRBV10-3|NA
CATKQPSTDTQYF
TGTGCCACAAAGCAACCCAGCACAGATACGCAGTATTTT
>TRBJ2-3|NA|TRBV9|TRBD2
CASSDGLAGVTDTQYF
TGTGCCAGCAGCGACGGACTAGCGGGAGTTACAGATACGCAGTATTTT
>TRBJ2-5|NA|TRBV5-1|TRBD1
CASSPGQGAFRETQYF
TGCGCCAGCAGCCCGGGACAGGGGGCTTTTAGGGAGACCCAGTACTTC
>TRBJ1-1|once|TRBV15|NA
CATSSSINTEAFF
TGTGCCACCAGTTCGTCAATTAACACTGAAGCTTTCTTT
>TRBJ2-5|NA|TRBV18|TRBD2
CASSPLAGVQETQYF
TGTGCCAGCTCACCACTAGCGGGAGTGCAAGAGACCCAGTACTTC
>TRBJ1-2|NA|TRBV4-1|NA
CASSQGTVWYGYTF
TGCGCCAGCAGCCAGGGGACGGTTTGGTATGGCTACACCTTC
>TRBJ2-2|NA|TRBV2|NA
CASQNTGELFF
TGTGCCAGCCAGAACACCGGGGAGCTGTTTTTT
>TRBJ2-7|once|TRBV6-6|NA
CASTRDTSSYEQYF
TGTGCCAGCACCCGGGACACAAGCTCCTACGAGCAGTACTTC
>TRBJ1-5|NA|TRBV2|TRBD1
CASSGDRVGGQPQHF
TGTGCCAGCAGTGGCGACAGGGTGGGGGGTCAGCCCCAGCATTTT
>TRBJ2-3|NA|TRBV10-3|TRBD1
CAISAGQGAADTQYF
TGTGCCATCAGTGCCGGACAGGGCGCGGCAGATACGCAGTATTTT
>TRBJ1-5|NA|TRBV30|TRBD1
CAWSAYKTGDQPQHF
TGTGCCTGGAGTGCATATAAGACAGGGGATCAGCCCCAGCATTTT
>TRBJ2-3|NA|TRBV7-6|NA
CASSQLDFPTDTQYF
TGTGCCAGCAGCCAACTAGATTTCCCCACAGATACGCAGTATTTT
>TRBJ2-7|NA|TRBV29-1|NA
CSVVDSYTYEQYF
TGCAGCGTTGTGGACAGTTATACCTACGAGCAGTACTTC
>TRBJ1-1|NA|TRBV7-2|NA
CASSSGVNTEAFF
TGTGCCAGCAGCTCGGGGGTGAACACTGAAGCTTTCTTT
>TRBJ1-1|NA|TRBV11-3|NA
CASSPPGGLLNTEAFF
TGTGCCAGCAGCCCACCCGGTGGGCTTTTGAACACTGAAGCTTTCTTT
>TRBJ2-7|NA|TRBV7-2|NA
CASSFFDSYEQYF
TGTGCCAGCAGCTTCTTTGACTCCTACGAGCAGTACTTC
>TRBJ1-5|NA|TRBV6-6|NA
CASSYKDSNQPQHF
TGTGCCAGCAGTTATAAGGATAGCAATCAGCCCCAGCATTTT
>TRBJ2-3|once|TRBV29-1|TRBD2
CSVRSGGRTDTQYF
TGCAGCGTTCGATCGGGGGGACGCACAGATACGCAGTATTTT
>TRBJ2-3|NA|TRBV10-1|NA
CASSPFRTDTQYF
TGCGCCAGCAGTCCCTTTCGCACAGATACGCAGTATTTT
>TRBJ1-1|NA|TRBV7-9|NA
CASSPVGGLGQNTEAFF
TGTGCCAGCAGCCCCGTGGGCGGGTTGGGGCAAAACACTGAAGCTTTCTTT
>TRBJ2-2|NA|TRBV11-2|TRBD1
CASNTNRGNTGELFF
TGTGCCAGCAACACCAACAGGGGAAACACCGGGGAGCTGTTTTTT
>TRBJ1-3|once|TRBV7-2|TRBD1
CASSLGDRPTGNTIYF
TGTGCCAGCAGCTTAGGGGACAGACCCACTGGAAACACCATATATTTT
>TRBJ2-5|NA|TRBV12-2|NA
CASRLGVVAGGHRETQYF
TGTGCAAGTCGCTTAGGAGTAGTGGCGGGAGGACATAGAGAGACCCAGTACTTC
>TRBJ1-5|NA|TRBV6-5|TRBD1
CASSVTGGGNQPQHF
TGTGCCAGCAGCGTGACAGGGGGAGGCAATCAGCCCCAGCATTTT
>TRBJ1-3|NA|TRBV10-3|TRBD1
CAISKPGQGGNTIYF
TGTGCCATCAGTAAACCGGGACAGGGTGGCAACACCATATATTTT
>TRBJ1-6|NA|TRBV19|NA
CASSIGATGISPLHF
TGTGCCAGTAGTATAGGGGCTACAGGGATTTCACCCCTCCACTTT
>TRBJ2-7|NA|TRBV5-1|TRBD2
CASSSSGGSYEQYF
TGCGCCAGCAGCTCTAGCGGGGGTTCCTACGAGCAGTACTTC
>TRBJ2-7|NA|TRBV9|TRBD2
CASSVEGGSSYEQYF
TGTGCCAGCAGCGTAGAGGGAGGGAGCTCCTACGAGCAGTACTTC
>TRBJ2-5|NA|TRBV28|NA
CASTPGGLTGQETQYF
TGTGCCAGCACTCCTGGGGGCCTGACGGGACAAGAGACCCAGTACTTC
>TRBJ1-1|NA|TRBV27|NA
CASSFGFLNTEAFF
TGTGCCAGCAGTTTTGGCTTCCTGAACACTGAAGCTTTCTTT
>TRBJ2-3|NA|TRBV7-9|NA
CASSSKAGLPSTDTQYF
TGTGCCAGCAGCTCAAAAGCAGGGCTACCTAGCACAGATACGCAGTATTTT
>TRBJ2-3|NA|TRBV18|NA
CASSPWSGSSTDTQYF
TGTGCCAGCTCACCGTGGTCTGGCAGTAGCACAGATACGCAGTATTTT
>TRBJ2-7|NA|TRBV7-2|NA
CASSPSTQYGSEQYF
TGTGCCAGCAGCCCTTCGACCCAATATGGTAGCGAGCAGTACTTC
>TRBJ2-5|few|TRBV7-9|TRBD2
CASSFGTSGMYQETQYF
TGTGCCAGCAGCTTCGGAACTAGCGGGATGTACCAAGAGACCCAGTACTTC
>TRBJ1-3|NA|TRBV5-6|TRBD1
CASSPQGAGNTIYF
TGTGCCAGCAGCCCTCAGGGGGCTGGAAACACCATATATTTT
>TRBJ1-2|NA|TRBV11-2|NA
CASSPGYGYTF
TGTGCCAGCAGCCCAGGGTATGGCTACACCTTC
>TRBJ2-7|NA|TRBV2|NA
CASGQTGYEQYF
TGTGCCAGCGGACAAACTGGGTACGAGCAGTACTTC
>TRBJ1-5|NA|TRBV6-1|TRBD1
CASLRDGQGPQHF
TGTGCCAGCCTCCGGGACGGACAGGGACCCCAGCATTTT
>TRBJ2-1|NA|TRBV4-3|TRBD2
CASSQGYGLGGINEQFF
TGCGCCAGCAGCCAAGGGTACGGACTAGGAGGGATCAATGAGCAGTTCTTC
>TRBJ2-7|NA|TRBV6-5|NA
CASSSATSYEQYF
TGTGCCAGCAGTTCAGCGACTAGCTACGAGCAGTACTTC